This TCR beta chain is from a study of T cell responses to AZD1222 COVID-19 vaccine. Study observations and caveats: Regions left unmutated in variants are reportedly the target of nearly half of spike-specific TCRs.

Using immunoSEQ multiplex PCR, the repertoire was profiled, and TCRdb retains in-frame clones only, with some absent. The sample comprises 95,000 to 150,000 clones, about nine tenths of which are singletons, and more than 13% rests with the top ten. Of note for this clone: Antigen specificity is unknown.

The TCR comes from an adult in good health. This material consisted of peripheral blood, taken on day 0 of AZD1222 vaccination.

CDR3 in DNA: TGTGCCACCAGTGATTCGGGACAGGGACTCAATGAGCAGTTCTTC. Its translation is CATSDSGQGLNEQFF. V is TRBV24-1 and J is TRBJ2-1, with TRBD1 identical over 9 bases. Per the germline V gene, CDR1 is KGHDR and CDR2 is SFDVKD. CDR3 length: 15 amino acids. V lost 2 bases, J lost 6 bases, and 4 bases stayed unmatched.